The 27 T cell receptor beta chains in this list originate from one sample, sequenced in a study of cytomegalovirus exposure and HLA in healthy donors. The PCR ran on 60 Vbeta and 13 Jbeta primers. Sequenced by immunoSEQ multiplex PCR; TCRdb stores in-frame clones only, minus some. The sample yields some 130,000 clones, around 85% seen once. Sequencing used PBMCs. The receptors come from a woman aged 25 to 45 in good health and CMV-seropositive.

This chain links TRBV18 with TRBJ2-1, with TRBD2 as a possible D gene (5 bases). CDR3 size: 17 residues. Germline CDR1 is KGHSH and CDR2 is LQKENI. V was shortened by 3 bases and J by 9 bases, with 24 bases between the two germline ends. The CDR3 spells CASSPGMAAERVGEQFF. The CDR3 nucleotides read TGTGCCAGCTCACCTGGCATGGCAGCGGAAAGGGTTGGTGAGCAGTTCTTC. Using reference TRBV18 and TRBJ2-1 for the parts outside the CDR3, the full variable domain is NAGVMQNPRHLVRRRGQEARLRCSPMKGHSHVYWYRQLPEEGLKFMVYLQKENIIDESGMPKERFSAEFPKEGPSILRIQQVVRGDSAAYFCASSPGMAAERVGEQFFGPGTRLTVL.

The J gene is TRBJ1-1, the V gene TRBV28, with TRBD1 as a possible D gene (5 bases). The V end was cut by 3 bases, the J end by 2 bases, with 10 bases between. Looked up from germline, CDR1 is MDHEN and CDR2 is SYDVKM. The CDR3 runs 14 residues. The chain's CDR3 is CASSLGQINTEAFF. CDR3 nucleotides: TGTGCCAGCAGTTTGGGGCAGATTAACACTGAAGCTTTCTTT.

V usage is TRBV27 and J usage is TRBJ1-1; D is possibly TRBD1 (5 bases). Germline values: CDR1 MNHEY, CDR2 SMNVEV (reference sequence). Trimming pared 3 bases from V and 5 bases from J, leaving 13 bases between. CDR3 length: 14 amino acids. CDR3 bases: TGTGCCAGCAGTTTCCGGGCCCCAGGGACTGAAGCTTTCTTT. This gives the protein CASSFRAPGTEAFF.

J is TRBJ2-1 and V is TRBV4-1; 8 nucleotides match TRBD1. In germline, CDR1 is MGHRA, CDR2 YSYEKL. Trimming cost V 0 bases and J 8 bases; bases outside gene matches: 9. The CDR3 is 16 amino acids. The CDR3 here is CASSQDVGRGLYEQFF. DNA of the CDR3: TGCGCCAGCAGCCAAGATGTGGGCAGGGGGCTGTATGAGCAGTTCTTC.

This clone was recorded only once. V gene TRBV7-9 combines with J gene TRBJ2-1, with 13 nucleotides matching TRBD2. CDR3 length: 19 amino acids. The V gene end was trimmed by 4 bases and the J gene end by 4 bases; junction bases not matched to a gene: 13. CDR1 and CDR2 from the germline V gene are SEHNR and FQNEAQ (reference sequence). CDR3 nucleotide sequence: TGTGCCAGCAGCTACCCAGGGACTAGCGGGGCTAACCGATACAATGAGCAGTTCTTC. This sequence encodes CASSYPGTSGANRYNEQFF. Using reference TRBV7-9 and TRBJ2-1 for the parts outside the CDR3, the full variable domain is DTGVSQNPRHKITKRGQNVTFRCDPISEHNRLYWYRQTLGQGPEFLTYFQNEAQLEKSRLLSDRFSAERPKGSFSTLEIQRTEQGDSAMYLCASSYPGTSGANRYNEQFFGPGTRLTVL.

V and J are TRBV19 and TRBJ2-4; 11 bases are shared with TRBD1. The CDR3 has 14 residues. V was clipped by 7 bases and J by 5 bases; unmatched bases: 4. Germline V gene lookup returns CDR1 LNHDA and CDR2 SQIVND (reference sequence). CDR3 sequence reads: CASKQDRGQNIQYF. CDR3 DNA: TGTGCCAGTAAACAGGACAGGGGGCAAAACATTCAGTACTTC.

The sample holds a few counts of this clone. The rearrangement uses TRBV10-3 and TRBJ1-1; 9 bases agree with TRBD1. Trimming at V came to 6 bases and at J to 4 bases, leaving 6 bases not matched to a gene. Germline V gene data show CDR1 as ENHRY and CDR2 as SYGVKD. The CDR3 is 14 residues long. The CDR3 loop reads CAIRETGGATEAFF. CDR3 DNA: TGTGCCATCAGGGAGACAGGGGGGGCCACTGAAGCTTTCTTT.

This clone has only one observation. The chain has TRBV10-3 and TRBJ2-5; a weak D match, TRBD2 (6 bases). Between the trimmed V and J ends, which lost 8 bases and 0 bases, there was a span of 7 bases. Germline-derived CDR1 and CDR2 are ENHRY and SYGVKD. The CDR3 consists of 12 residues. CDR3 sequence (DNA): TGTGCCATCCGGGACTACCAAGAGACCCAGTACTTC. It codes for CAIRDYQETQYF.

Comment on this clone: A read error may account for a junction end that differs from germline. V usage is TRBV28 and J usage is TRBJ1-5; 9 nucleotides agree with TRBD1. Germline V CDR1 and CDR2: MDHEN, SYDVKM. This CDR3 contains 12 residues. The CDR3, as DNA: TGTGCCGGACAGGGGAGCAACCAGCCCCAGCATTTT. Translation gives CAGQGSNQPQHF.

The sample holds one count of this clone. This chain joins TRBV7-7 and TRBJ1-1; no definite D call. Per the germline V gene, CDR1 is SSHAT and CDR2 is FNYEAQ (reference sequence). The CDR3 spans 13 residues. Trimming took 0 bases from V and 1 from J, leaving 3 bases between them. The CDR3, as DNA: TGTGCCAGCAGCTTAGCCCAGAACACTGAAGCTTTCTTT. It encodes CASSLAQNTEAFF.

There are a few counts of this clone. The rearrangement joins TRBV5-1 to TRBJ1-1; D is ambiguous. The CDR3 covers 14 residues. CDR1 and CDR2 (germline): SGHRS, YFSETQ. Trimming removed 5 bases at V and 0 bases at J, with 11 bases between. As DNA, the CDR3 is TGCGCCAGCAGTCCGGCCAGGCTGAACACTGAAGCTTTCTTT. Its protein product is CASSPARLNTEAFF.

V gene TRBV19 combines with J gene TRBJ2-5; TRBD1 is a possible D gene (5 bases). Deletions cut 4 bases from V and 5 bases from J, with 11 bases between. The CDR3 is made up of 13 amino acids. Germline assignment: CDR1 LNHDA and CDR2 SQIVND (reference sequence). This chain's CDR3 is CASSTGFRETQYF. The CDR3 region has the DNA TGTGCCAGTAGTACAGGGTTTAGGGAGACCCAGTACTTC.

The chain carries TRBV18 and TRBJ1-1; D unclear. Between the trimmed V and J ends, which lost 4 bases and 4 bases, there was a span of 13 bases. The CDR3 consists of 14 residues. Germline CDR1 and CDR2: KGHSH and LQKENI. The CDR3 loop is CASSRGSSLTEAFF. In nucleotides, the CDR3 is TGTGCCAGCTCACGAGGCTCCTCCCTCACTGAAGCTTTCTTT.

The chain employs TRBV5-1 and TRBJ2-5; 9 bases match TRBD1. Germline V gives CDR1 SGHRS, CDR2 YFSETQ. The CDR3 is 14 amino acids. V lost 3 bases and J lost 5; bases outside the gene matches: 5. The CDR3 DNA follows: TGCGCCAGCAGCTATACCGGGACAGGGGAGACCCAGTACTTC. Protein product: CASSYTGTGETQYF.

This chain connects TRBV2 to TRBJ1-5; TRBD1 matches at 8 bases. Germline-derived CDR1 and CDR2 are SNHLY and FYNNEI. V lost 3 bases and J lost 0; bases outside the gene matches: 1. The CDR3 covers 15 residues. This chain's CDR3 is CASSDRGHSNQPQHF. The CDR3 DNA follows: TGTGCCAGCAGTGACAGGGGGCATAGCAATCAGCCCCAGCATTTT.

This clone was counted only a few times. The V call is TRBV7-2, the J call TRBJ1-6; TRBD1 aligns across 12 bases. V was clipped by 5 bases and J by 12 bases; unmatched bases: 5. Germline CDR1 reads SGHTA; CDR2 reads FQGNSA. The CDR3 totals 14 residues. CDR3 sequence: CASSDRDRGQPLHF. CDR3 bases: TGTGCCAGCAGCGACCGGGACAGGGGGCAACCCCTCCACTTT.

This chain links TRBV4-2 with TRBJ2-7; unclear D gene. Trimming removed 1 base from V and 5 bases from J, with 6 bases in between. The CDR3 is 12 amino acids. The germline gives CDR1 LGHNA, CDR2 YNFKEQ. The CDR3 region has the DNA TGTGCCAGCAGCCAAGGGCAGAACGAGCAGTACTTC. This encodes CASSQGQNEQYF.

CDR3 in amino acids: CASSEGGTGRGTNEKLFF. CDR3 bases: TGTGCCAGCAGTGAAGGAGGGACAGGAAGAGGGACTAATGAAAAACTGTTTTTT. This chain connects TRBV2 to TRBJ1-4, with 8 nucleotides matching TRBD1. V trimming: 1 base; J trimming: 2 bases; junction bases outside the gene matches: 9. Germline V gene lookup returns CDR1 SNHLY and CDR2 FYNNEI. This CDR3 has 18 residues.

The chain combines TRBV4-1 with TRBJ2-1; D is perhaps TRBD1 (6 bases). V lost 8 bases and J lost 7, with 15 bases in between. The CDR3 contains 13 residues. Germline CDR1 and CDR2: MGHRA and YSYEKL. This CDR3 reads CASVPPDSNEQFF. Here the CDR3 DNA reads TGCGCCAGCGTACCACCGGACAGTAATGAGCAGTTCTTC.

This clone came up a few times. The chain employs TRBV6-5 and TRBJ2-7; D perhaps matches TRBD2 (5 bases). The V gene lost 0 bases and the J gene lost 7 bases, with 7 bases spanning the gap. CDR1 and CDR2 (germline): MNHEY, SVGAGI. This CDR3 has 12 amino acids. The CDR3 nucleotides are TGTGCCAGCAGTTACTCGAGCGGTGAGCAGTACTTC. Its translation: CASSYSSGEQYF.

The chain couples TRBV10-3 to TRBJ1-2, with a weak D call TRBD1 (6 bases). Trimming took 5 bases from V and 2 from J, leaving 6 bases between them. Germline CDR1 is ENHRY and CDR2 is SYGVKD. The CDR3 consists of 12 residues. Here the CDR3 reads CAISTGNYGYTF. The CDR3 DNA is TGTGCCATCAGTACAGGGAACTATGGCTACACCTTC.

This chain joins TRBV6-5 and TRBJ1-1; D gene ambiguous. This CDR3 spans 14 amino acids. Germline V lookup: CDR1 MNHEY, CDR2 SVGAGI. Between the trimmed V and J ends, which lost 8 bases and 1 base, there was a span of 14 bases. The CDR3 sequence is CASYPGWQNTEAFF. CDR3 sequence (DNA): TGTGCCAGCTACCCCGGGTGGCAGAACACTGAAGCTTTCTTT.

This chain joins TRBV10-2 and TRBJ2-2; TRBD1 agrees at 11 bases. Germline V lookup: CDR1 WSHSY, CDR2 SAAADI. V shed 2 bases and J 6 bases; nucleotides not matched to a gene: 5. The CDR3 consists of 16 residues. As DNA, the CDR3 is TGCGCCAGCAGTGAGAGCGGGACAGGGGGGGCCGGGGAGCTGTTTTTT. Its protein product is CASSESGTGGAGELFF.

Note on this clone: Other DNA sequences from this sample encode an identical CDR3 as well. The chain is built from TRBV5-1 and TRBJ2-5, with 8 bases identical to TRBD1. J was trimmed by 2 bases and V by 0 bases; bases with no gene match: 0. The CDR3 length is 14 residues. CDR1 and CDR2 from the germline V gene are SGHRS and YFSETQ. CDR3 coding DNA: TGCGCCAGCAGCTTGGGGACAGGGCAAGAGACCCAGTACTTC. Its translation is CASSLGTGQETQYF.

V and J are TRBV19 and TRBJ1-5; D not resolved. Germline loops: CDR1 LNHDA, CDR2 SQIVND (reference sequence). With 7 bases removed from V and 1 base from J, the gap between germline ends came to 8 bases. The length of the CDR3 is 13 residues. CDR3 region: CASTYRSNQPQHF. The CDR3 nucleotides read TGTGCCAGTACCTACCGGAGCAATCAGCCCCAGCATTTT.

CDR3 DNA sequence: TGCGCCAGCAAACTAGCGGGGGACACAGATACGCAGTATTTT. Translated, it gives CASKLAGDTDTQYF. The rearrangement joins TRBV5-1 to TRBJ2-3; 11 bases align to TRBD2. With V trimmed by 6 bases and J by 2 bases, 2 bases remained unmatched. The CDR3 has 14 residues. Germline V gene lookup returns CDR1 SGHRS and CDR2 YFSETQ.

The chain uses TRBV7-3 and TRBJ1-1; 8 bases fit TRBD1. The CDR3 has 13 residues. J was trimmed by 3 bases and V by 5 bases; bases with no gene match: 2. Germline loops: CDR1 SGHTA, CDR2 FQGTGA. The CDR3 sequence is CASSQQGDTEAFF. In DNA form, the CDR3 reads TGTGCCAGCAGCCAACAGGGGGACACTGAAGCTTTCTTT.